One and the same sample provided the 27 T cell receptor beta chains below, sequenced in a study of shared clonotypes between healthy human individuals. Here immunoSEQ multiplex PCR was the method, and the copy in TCRdb shows in-frame clones only, minus some. This sample carries 600,000 to 750,000 clones, 72% of them seen once, and the ten largest clones take more than 1.5%. The sequenced sample was memory CD4+ T cells sorted from blood. Subset: CD45RA-negative fraction. Receptors originate from a woman aged 25-40 years in good health.

This chain joins TRBV4-1 and TRBJ2-1; no definite D call. The CDR3 spans 14 residues. Trimming left V 4 bases short and J 4 bases short, with 11 bases between. Germline assignment: CDR1 MGHRA and CDR2 YSYEKL. CDR3 sequence: CASSPPLKYNEQFF. In DNA, the CDR3 is TGCGCCAGCAGCCCCCCGTTGAAGTACAATGAGCAGTTCTTC.

J is TRBJ2-1 and V is TRBV10-3; no clear D gene. The CDR3 consists of 13 residues. V lost 7 bases, J lost 0 bases, and 7 bases lay in between. The V gene's germline CDR1 is ENHRY and CDR2 SYGVKD. The CDR3 reads CAIIHRSYNEQFF. Here the CDR3 DNA reads TGTGCCATCATCCATCGCTCCTACAATGAGCAGTTCTTC.

To note about this clone: Other nucleotide sequences in the sample specify the same CDR3. The chain has TRBV5-1 and TRBJ2-5; D gene uncertain. Trimming took 0 bases from V and 0 from J, leaving 6 bases between them. CDR1 SGHRS and CDR2 YFSETQ come from the germline V gene. The CDR3 totals 14 residues. The CDR3 coding sequence is TGCGCCAGCAGCTTGGGTCAGAACCAAGAGACCCAGTACTTC. This codes for CASSLGQNQETQYF.

This rearrangement joins TRBV7-9 to TRBJ1-1; D possibly corresponds to TRBD1 (6 bases). Germline V CDR1 and CDR2: SEHNR, FQNEAQ (reference sequence). The V and J ends lost 7 bases and 5 bases respectively, with 14 bases between them. The CDR3 spans 13 residues. The CDR3 loop is CASTWDTATEAFF. CDR3 nucleotide sequence: TGTGCCAGCACCTGGGACACGGCAACTGAAGCTTTCTTT.

The rearrangement links TRBV27 to TRBJ1-2; 7 bases line up with TRBD1. Germline V gene data show CDR1 as MNHEY and CDR2 as SMNVEV (reference sequence). This CDR3 has 13 amino acids. Trimming cost V 3 bases and J 8 bases; bases outside gene matches: 6. As DNA, the CDR3 is TGTGCCAGCAGTTTGACAGGGCGGGGAGGCTACACCTTC. Residues: CASSLTGRGGYTF.

The chain recombines TRBV4-1 with TRBJ2-7; 10 bases are a match to TRBD2. The CDR3 spans 14 residues. CDR1 and CDR2 (germline): MGHRA, YSYEKL. V was pared by 6 bases and J by 1 base, with 3 bases of the junction left unmatched. The CDR3 DNA is TGCGCCAGCAGGACAGCGGGGGGGTCCTACGAGCAGTACTTC. This sequence encodes CASRTAGGSYEQYF.

V usage is TRBV2 and J usage is TRBJ1-2, with D uncertain. Germline lookup yields CDR1 SNHLY and CDR2 FYNNEI. The CDR3 loop spans 13 amino acids. The germline V and J ends were trimmed by 7 bases and 4 bases, with 13 bases remaining between them. The DNA of the CDR3 is TGTGCCAGCACAGGACCCGAGCCCTATGGCTACACCTTC. Protein sequence: CASTGPEPYGYTF.

This rearrangement joins TRBV18 to TRBJ2-1; the match to TRBD2 covers 12 bases. This CDR3 is built from 16 residues. V lost 3 bases and J lost 6; bases outside the gene matches: 6. CDR1 is KGHSH and CDR2 is LQKENI in the germline V gene. CDR3 DNA: TGTGCCAGCTCACCTGGGACTAGCGGGCTCCTCAATGAGCAGTTCTTC. Protein: CASSPGTSGLLNEQFF.

The chain uses TRBV5-1 and TRBJ1-1; possibly TRBD1 for D (6 bases). Trimming took 4 bases from V and 2 from J, leaving 12 bases between them. The CDR3 totals 14 residues. Germline V gene lookup returns CDR1 SGHRS and CDR2 YFSETQ. CDR3 loop: CASSTATGNTEAFF. As DNA, the CDR3 is TGCGCCAGCAGCACGGCGACAGGAAACACTGAAGCTTTCTTT.

This clone was observed a handful of times. The chain carries TRBV4-2 and TRBJ2-5; TRBD2 agrees at 8 bases. The tail of the sequence fits TRBJ2-7 better, so the J call may be wrong. CDR3 size: 15 residues. Germline loops: CDR1 LGHNA, CDR2 YNFKEQ. The CDR3 nucleotides are TGTGCCAGCAGCCAGGTAGCGGGGAACTCCTACGAGCAGTACTTC. Protein sequence: CASSQVAGNSYEQYF.

The rearrangement uses TRBV19 and TRBJ2-7, with TRBD2 matching 12 bases. The germline V gene has CDR1 LNHDA and CDR2 SQIVND (reference sequence). V gave up 8 bases and J gave up 5 bases; unmatched junction bases: 4. The CDR3 consists of 13 residues. This chain's CDR3 is CASGRTSGNEQYF. The CDR3 DNA follows: TGTGCCAGTGGAAGGACTAGCGGGAACGAGCAGTACTTC.

Comment on this clone: Sequence at one end of the junction differs from germline and may be a read error. This rearrangement joins TRBV4-1 to TRBJ2-1, with D perhaps matching TRBD2 (6 bases). CDR1 and CDR2 (germline): MGHRA, YSYEKL. The CDR3 sequence is 17 residues long. The CDR3 DNA sequence: TGCGCCAGCAGCCAAGTGCCCTCTAGCGTATCCTTCAATGAGCAGTTCTTC. This gives the protein CASSQVPSSVSFNEQFF.

The CDR3 bases are TGTGCCAGCAGCTTAAGTCGACAAGGACCCGTCAACTATGGCTACACCTTC. This translates into CASSLSRQGPVNYGYTF. This chain connects TRBV7-8 to TRBJ1-2; no definite D call. Per germline, CDR1 SGHVS and CDR2 FQNEAQ. V lost 2 bases, J lost 2 bases, and 18 bases lay in between. This CDR3 is built from 17 residues. The entire variable domain, with the rest obtained from reference TRBV7-8 and TRBJ1-2, is as follows: GAGVSQSPRYKVAKRGQDVALRCDPISGHVSLFWYQQALGQGPEFLTYFQNEAQLDKSGLPSDRFFAERPEGSVSTLKIQRTQQEDSAVYLCASSLSRQGPVNYGYTFGSGTRLTVV.

The gene calls are TRBV6-6 and TRBJ2-5; 7 bases are shared with TRBD1. TRBJ2-7 matches the DNA end more closely, so the J call is doubtful. Germline loops: CDR1 MNHNY, CDR2 SVGAGI (reference sequence). There are 16 residues in the CDR3. The CDR3 DNA follows: TGTGCCAGCAGTTACAAATCTAGAGGACAGGACTACGAGCAGTACTTC. Translating it yields CASSYKSRGQDYEQYF.

The rearrangement joins TRBV7-7 to TRBJ2-1; 10 bases are a match to TRBD1. The length of the CDR3 is 15 residues. Germline V lookup: CDR1 SSHAT, CDR2 FNYEAQ (reference sequence). The J segment lost 7 bases and the V segment lost 5 bases, leaving 8 bases of the junction unmatched. The CDR3 is CASSQVPGQGNEQFF. CDR3 coding DNA: TGTGCCAGCAGCCAAGTCCCGGGACAGGGGAATGAGCAGTTCTTC.

In DNA form, the CDR3 reads TGTGCCAGCAGTTACTCGAGAACGGGTAACACTGAAGCTTTCTTT. This translates into CASSYSRTGNTEAFF. V gene TRBV6-5 combines with J gene TRBJ1-1; D remains ambiguous. V lost 0 bases and J 2 bases, leaving 10 bases between the germline ends. The CDR3 contains 15 residues. Looked up from germline, CDR1 is MNHEY and CDR2 is SVGAGI.

V usage is TRBV9 and J usage is TRBJ2-1; TRBD1 might be the D (7 bases). V lost 2 bases and J 5 bases, leaving 14 bases between the germline ends. Germline V gene sequence: CDR1 SGDLS, CDR2 YYNGEE. CDR3 size: 15 residues. CDR3 nucleotides: TGTGCCAGCAGCGTTCCGCAGGGGGGAGACAATGAGCAGTTCTTC. Its translation is CASSVPQGGDNEQFF.

This clone has only a few counts. The chain joins TRBV2 to TRBJ1-2; 7 bases map to TRBD1. The CDR3 contains 14 residues. CDR1 is SNHLY, CDR2 FYNNEI, per germline. Trimming cost V 6 bases and J 4 bases; bases outside gene matches: 8. The DNA for the CDR3 is TGTGCCAGCAGACCGACAGGGTTCATCTATGGCTACACCTTC. The encoded protein is CASRPTGFIYGYTF. The full variable domain, with the rest looked up from reference TRBV2 and TRBJ1-2, is EPEVTQTPSHQVTQMGQEVILRCVPISNHLYFYWYRQILGQKVEFLVSFYNNEISEKSEIFDDQFSVERPDGSNFTLKIRSTKLEDSAMYFCASRPTGFIYGYTFGSGTRLTVV.

This clone was observed a single time. The chain employs TRBV19 and TRBJ1-5, with unresolved D. This CDR3 comprises 13 residues. Germline-derived CDR1 and CDR2 are LNHDA and SQIVND (reference sequence). Trimming cost V 3 bases and J 5 bases, with 8 bases left between them. CDR3 sequence reads: CASSISEDQPQHF. In DNA, the CDR3 is TGTGCCAGTAGTATTTCTGAGGATCAGCCCCAGCATTTT.

The CDR3 region has the DNA TGTGCCAGCAGCTTAGGGCAGGACTACGAGCAGTACTTC. This sequence encodes CASSLGQDYEQYF. The V and J genes are TRBV7-8 and TRBJ2-7; no firm D call. Per germline, CDR1 SGHVS and CDR2 FQNEAQ. The germline V and J ends were trimmed by 1 base and 3 bases, with 7 bases remaining between them. The CDR3 is 13 residues long.

The chain recombines TRBV28 with TRBJ1-5, with D unclear. With 1 base removed from V and 4 bases from J, the gap between germline ends came to 11 bases. Germline values: CDR1 MDHEN, CDR2 SYDVKM. This CDR3 comprises 15 residues. CDR3 in DNA: TGTGCCAGCAGTTTATCTCCGGGCCCTAATCAGCCCCAGCATTTT. It encodes CASSLSPGPNQPQHF.

The chain carries TRBV28 and TRBJ2-7; 11 bases fit TRBD1. The CDR3 spans 15 residues. The germline V gene encodes CDR1 MDHEN and CDR2 SYDVKM. V shed 6 bases and J 3 bases; nucleotides not matched to a gene: 7. The CDR3 DNA is TGTGCCAGCAGGGACGGGACAGGGGGAGTCTACGAGCAGTACTTC. Translation: CASRDGTGGVYEQYF.

The V gene is TRBV4-2, the J gene TRBJ2-3; 8 nucleotides match TRBD2. In germline, CDR1 is LGHNA, CDR2 YNFKEQ. V dropped 0 bases and J dropped 8; count of bases not matched to a gene: 16. This CDR3 has 18 amino acids. In nucleotides, the CDR3 is TGTGCCAGCAGCCAAGATGTCGGAAGACGTAGCGGGACTGGTACGCAGTATTTT. As protein: CASSQDVGRRSGTGTQYF.

The V call is TRBV23-1, the J call TRBJ2-7, with 10 bases lining up with TRBD2. TRBV23-1 belongs to the ORF category, with a function that is uncertain. J was trimmed by 0 bases and V by 2 bases; bases with no gene match: 13. This CDR3 contains 19 residues. This CDR3 reads CASSQPPQPTSGYSYEQYF. In DNA, the CDR3 is TGCGCCAGCAGTCAACCACCCCAACCGACTAGCGGGTACTCCTACGAGCAGTACTTC.

The V and J genes are TRBV19 and TRBJ2-7; the match to TRBD1 covers 9 bases. CDR1 is LNHDA, CDR2 SQIVND, per germline (reference sequence). This CDR3 is built from 13 residues. V shed 9 bases, J shed 2 bases, and the junction held 5 bases outside the gene matches. CDR3 in DNA: TGTGCCAGCGCCCGGGACAGGGCCTACGAGCAGTACTTC. Its translation is CASARDRAYEQYF.

This clone was observed a single time. The rearrangement uses TRBV5-6 and TRBJ2-5; D is undetermined. The CDR3 loop spans 14 amino acids. Deletions cut 4 bases from V and 5 bases from J, with 15 bases between. Germline lookup yields CDR1 SGHDT and CDR2 YYEEEE. The CDR3 DNA follows: TGTGCCAGCAGCCCTCTTGACACGACCGAGACCCAGTACTTC. Its protein is CASSPLDTTETQYF.

This clone was observed a few times. The V call is TRBV6-1, the J call TRBJ2-2, with D perhaps matching TRBD2 (6 bases). CDR3 length: 15 amino acids. Germline V gives CDR1 MNHNS, CDR2 SASEGT. V was cut by 2 bases and J by 6 bases, with 13 bases left in between. The CDR3 reads CASSEPGAVSGELFF. The CDR3 DNA reads TGTGCCAGCAGTGAACCGGGAGCGGTCTCCGGGGAGCTGTTTTTT.